This is a list of T cell receptor beta chains from one sample in a study of T-cell reconstitution after alpha-beta-depleted transplantation in children. TCRdb ran MiXCR on the PCR reads and lists one entry per CDR3 protein. The data contain hundreds of thousands of distinct CDR3 sequences, around 10% of them singletons. The sample was peripheral blood, taken 180 days after TCRalphabeta/CD19-depleted stem cell transplant. These receptors all stem from a male patient between 2 and 10 years old who had a stem cell transplant for chronic granulomatous disease, so the T cells may come from the graft donor. The CDR3 runs from the conserved cysteine through the conserved F or W. D genes are given only for firm matches. A row's size may be missing; if present it is once, few, many or a size class.

V gene: TRBV7-2; J gene: TRBJ1-1; clone size: many; D gene: TRBD1; CDR3 DNA: TGTGCCAGCAGCTTTAGGACAGGGAACACTGAAGCTTTCTTT; CDR3 protein: CASSFRTGNTEAFF
V gene: TRBV20-1; J gene: TRBJ2-5; clone size: many; D gene: TRBD2; CDR3 DNA: TGCAGTGCTAGAGAGGGGCTAGCGGGATCCCAAGAGACCCAGTACTTC; CDR3 protein: CSAREGLAGSQETQYF
V gene: TRBV5-4; J gene: TRBJ1-3; clone size: NA; D gene: TRBD1; CDR3 DNA: TGTGCCAGCAGCTTGGGATTAGGGGGCAAGGCTGGAAACACCATATATTTT; CDR3 protein: CASSLGLGGKAGNTIYF
V gene: TRBV7-8; J gene: TRBJ1-4; clone size: few; D gene: TRBD1; CDR3 DNA: TGTGCCAGCAGCGAACAGGGGGCTGTGGGTGAAAAACTGTTTTTT; CDR3 protein: CASSEQGAVGEKLFF
V gene: TRBV29-1; J gene: TRBJ2-7; clone size: many; D gene: NA; CDR3 DNA: TGCAGCGTGGGACACTGGATTCCCTACGAGCAGTACTTC; CDR3 protein: CSVGHWIPYEQYF
V gene: TRBV29-1; J gene: TRBJ2-1; clone size: many; D gene: TRBD2; CDR3 DNA: TGCAGCGTCGAGGGTGACAGGTCACTAGCGGTCTACAATGAGCAGTTCTTC; CDR3 protein: CSVEGDRSLAVYNEQFF
V gene: TRBV3-1; J gene: TRBJ2-1; clone size: NA; D gene: TRBD2; CDR3 DNA: TGTGCCAGCAGCCAAGGAAGCGGGAGTAACAATGAGCAGTTCTTC; CDR3 protein: CASSQGSGSNNEQFF
V gene: TRBV20-1; J gene: TRBJ2-2; clone size: many; D gene: TRBD2; CDR3 DNA: TGCAGTGCTAGAGATCGGCTAGCGGGATCGAACACCGGGGAGCTGTTTTTT; CDR3 protein: CSARDRLAGSNTGELFF
V gene: TRBV3-1; J gene: TRBJ2-7; clone size: many; D gene: TRBD2; CDR3 DNA: TGTGCCAGCAGCCGACTAGCGGGGGCCTACGAGCAGTACTTC; CDR3 protein: CASSRLAGAYEQYF
V gene: TRBV5-1; J gene: TRBJ1-6; clone size: many; D gene: NA; CDR3 DNA: TGCGCCAGCAGCTTGAAACCGGACTCGGCAGGGAGAAATTCACCCCTCCACTTT; CDR3 protein: CASSLKPDSAGRNSPLHF
V gene: TRBV5-1; J gene: TRBJ2-7; clone size: many; D gene: TRBD2; CDR3 DNA: TGCGCCAGCAGTTTTCTACTAGCGGGAGGCGAGCAGTACTTC; CDR3 protein: CASSFLLAGGEQYF
V gene: TRBV27; J gene: TRBJ1-1; clone size: many; D gene: NA; CDR3 DNA: TGTGCCAGCAGTTCCAGGGGACCGAACACTGAAGCTTTCTTT; CDR3 protein: CASSSRGPNTEAFF
V gene: TRBV2; J gene: TRBJ2-5; clone size: many; D gene: TRBD2; CDR3 DNA: TGTGCCGGGAAGGGCGGGGGGTCCCTCCAAGAGACCCAGTACTTC; CDR3 protein: CAGKGGGSLQETQYF
V gene: TRBV18; J gene: TRBJ2-1; clone size: many; D gene: NA; CDR3 DNA: TGTGCCAGCTCATCTCTAGCGCCGAGCTCCTACAATGAGCAGTTCTTC; CDR3 protein: CASSSLAPSSYNEQFF
V gene: TRBV5-1; J gene: TRBJ2-2; clone size: many; D gene: TRBD1; CDR3 DNA: TGCGCCAGCAGCTTGCCGGGACAGGGAAACACCGGGGAGCTGTTTTTT; CDR3 protein: CASSLPGQGNTGELFF
V gene: TRBV12-3/TRBV12-4; J gene: TRBJ2-2; clone size: many; D gene: NA; CDR3 DNA: TGTGCCAGCAGTTTGTTGGGACAATCGAACACCGGGGAGCTGTTTTTT; CDR3 protein: CASSLLGQSNTGELFF
V gene: TRBV13; J gene: TRBJ1-3; clone size: many; D gene: NA; CDR3 DNA: TGTGCCAGCAGCTCCCTCAGGGGATCTGGAAACACCATATATTTT; CDR3 protein: CASSSLRGSGNTIYF
V gene: TRBV28; J gene: TRBJ2-2; clone size: NA; D gene: NA; CDR3 DNA: TGTGCCAGCAGTTTGCCCTACAGAGGGACCGGGGAGCTGTTTTTT; CDR3 protein: CASSLPYRGTGELFF
V gene: TRBV6-5; J gene: TRBJ2-7; clone size: many; D gene: NA; CDR3 DNA: TGTGCCAGCAGTTACCTAAAAAGCGATTCCTACGAGCAGTACTTC; CDR3 protein: CASSYLKSDSYEQYF
V gene: TRBV29-1; J gene: TRBJ2-7; clone size: many; D gene: NA; CDR3 DNA: TGCAGCGTGACCCCAGCGGATTACTACGAGCAGTACTTC; CDR3 protein: CSVTPADYYEQYF
V gene: TRBV7-8; J gene: TRBJ1-1; clone size: many; D gene: NA; CDR3 DNA: TGTGCCAGCAGCTTAGCGGAGGTAACCACTGAAGCTTTCTTT; CDR3 protein: CASSLAEVTTEAFF
V gene: TRBV28; J gene: TRBJ2-7; clone size: many; D gene: NA; CDR3 DNA: TGTGCCAGCAGTTTATTAACACAGGGAAGCTCCTACGAGCAGTACTTC; CDR3 protein: CASSLLTQGSSYEQYF
V gene: TRBV30; J gene: TRBJ2-2; clone size: many; D gene: NA; CDR3 DNA: TGTGCCTGGTATAAAGACACCGGGGAGCTGTTTTTT; CDR3 protein: CAWYKDTGELFF
V gene: TRBV5-6; J gene: TRBJ2-1; clone size: many; D gene: NA; CDR3 DNA: TGTGCCAGCAGCTACACGGGTAACTCCTACAATGAGCAGTTCTTC; CDR3 protein: CASSYTGNSYNEQFF
V gene: TRBV12-5; J gene: TRBJ2-5; clone size: NA; D gene: TRBD1; CDR3 DNA: TGTGCTAGTGGGAAGGGATCAAAAACAGGGGCCCAAGAGACCCAGTACTTC; CDR3 protein: CASGKGSKTGAQETQYF
V gene: TRBV18; J gene: TRBJ2-6; clone size: many; D gene: TRBD1; CDR3 DNA: TGTGCCAGCTCACTTCTGAAGACAGGGGTTTTCGGGGCCAACGTCCTGACTTTC; CDR3 protein: CASSLLKTGVFGANVLTF
V gene: TRBV7-2; J gene: TRBJ2-1; clone size: many; D gene: NA; CDR3 DNA: TGTGCCAGCAGCTTAGAGCGGCCCGTCTACAATGAGCAGTTCTTC; CDR3 protein: CASSLERPVYNEQFF